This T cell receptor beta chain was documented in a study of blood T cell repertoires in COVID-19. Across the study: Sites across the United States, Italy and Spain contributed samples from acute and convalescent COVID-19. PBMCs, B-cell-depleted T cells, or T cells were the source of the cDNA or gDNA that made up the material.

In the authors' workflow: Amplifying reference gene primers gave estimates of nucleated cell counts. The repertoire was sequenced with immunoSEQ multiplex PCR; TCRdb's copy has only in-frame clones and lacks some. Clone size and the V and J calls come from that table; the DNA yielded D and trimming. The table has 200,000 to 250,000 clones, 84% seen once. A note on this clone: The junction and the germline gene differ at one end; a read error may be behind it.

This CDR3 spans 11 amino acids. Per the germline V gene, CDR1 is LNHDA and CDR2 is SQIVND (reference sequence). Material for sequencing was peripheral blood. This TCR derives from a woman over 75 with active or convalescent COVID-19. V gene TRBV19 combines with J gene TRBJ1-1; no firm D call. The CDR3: CASSDHQEEEF. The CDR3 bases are TGTGCCAGTAGTGATCATCAGGAGGAGGAATTT.